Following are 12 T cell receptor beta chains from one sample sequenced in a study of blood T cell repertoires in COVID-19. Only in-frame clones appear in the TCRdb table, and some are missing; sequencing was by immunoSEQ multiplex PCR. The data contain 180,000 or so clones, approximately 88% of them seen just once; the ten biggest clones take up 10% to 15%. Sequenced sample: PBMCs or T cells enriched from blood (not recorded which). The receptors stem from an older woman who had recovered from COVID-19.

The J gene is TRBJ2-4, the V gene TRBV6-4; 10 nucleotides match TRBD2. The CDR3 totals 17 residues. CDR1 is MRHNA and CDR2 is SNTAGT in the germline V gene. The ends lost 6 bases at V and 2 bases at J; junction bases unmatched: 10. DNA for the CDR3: TGTGCCAGCAGGGCATCCCAAGCGGGGGGGCCCAAAAACATTCAGTACTTC. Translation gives CASRASQAGGPKNIQYF.

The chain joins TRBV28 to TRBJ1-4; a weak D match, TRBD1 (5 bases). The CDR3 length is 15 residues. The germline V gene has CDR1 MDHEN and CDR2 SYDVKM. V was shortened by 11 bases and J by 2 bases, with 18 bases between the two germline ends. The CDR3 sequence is CAALRVGLTNEKLFF. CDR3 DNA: TGTGCCGCTCTCAGGGTGGGACTTACTAATGAAAAACTGTTTTTT. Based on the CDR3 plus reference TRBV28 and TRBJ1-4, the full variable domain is DVKVTQSSRYLVKRTGEKVFLECVQDMDHENMFWYRQDPGLGLRLIYFSYDVKMKEKGDIPEGYSVSREKKERFSLILESASTNQTSMYLCAALRVGLTNEKLFFGSGTQLSVL.

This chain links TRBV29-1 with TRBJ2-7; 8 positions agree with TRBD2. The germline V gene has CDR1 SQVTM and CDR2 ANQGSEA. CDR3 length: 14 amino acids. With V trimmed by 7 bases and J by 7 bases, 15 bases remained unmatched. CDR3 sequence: CSGLDGRGKGEQYF. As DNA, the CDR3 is TGCAGCGGCTTAGACGGGAGGGGGAAAGGTGAGCAGTACTTC.

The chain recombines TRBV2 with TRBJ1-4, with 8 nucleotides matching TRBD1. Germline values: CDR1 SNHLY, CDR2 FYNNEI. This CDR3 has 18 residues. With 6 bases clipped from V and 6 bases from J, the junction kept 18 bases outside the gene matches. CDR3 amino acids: CASRAGTSSGGGYEKLFF. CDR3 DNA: TGTGCCAGCAGAGCTGGTACATCGTCAGGGGGCGGATATGAAAAACTGTTTTTT.

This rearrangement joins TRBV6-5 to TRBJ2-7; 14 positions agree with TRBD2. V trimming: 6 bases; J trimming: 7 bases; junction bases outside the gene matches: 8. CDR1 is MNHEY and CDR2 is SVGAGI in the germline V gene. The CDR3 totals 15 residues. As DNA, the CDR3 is TGTGCCAGCAGACCGGGACTAGCGGGAGTTTGGGAGCAGTACTTC. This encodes CASRPGLAGVWEQYF.

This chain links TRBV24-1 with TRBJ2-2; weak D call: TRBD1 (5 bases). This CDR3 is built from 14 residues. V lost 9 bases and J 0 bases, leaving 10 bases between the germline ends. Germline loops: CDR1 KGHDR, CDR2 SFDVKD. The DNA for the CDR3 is TGTGCCACCCAAGGGGTGGCGAACACCGGGGAGCTGTTTTTT. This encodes CATQGVANTGELFF.

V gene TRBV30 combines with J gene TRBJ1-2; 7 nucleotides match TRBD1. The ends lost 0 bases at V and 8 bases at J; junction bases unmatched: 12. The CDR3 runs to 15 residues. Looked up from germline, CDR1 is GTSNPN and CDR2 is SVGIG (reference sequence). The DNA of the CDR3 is TGTGCCTGGAGTGTAGTATTTGGACAGGCGGGAGGCTACACCTTC. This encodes CAWSVVFGQAGGYTF.

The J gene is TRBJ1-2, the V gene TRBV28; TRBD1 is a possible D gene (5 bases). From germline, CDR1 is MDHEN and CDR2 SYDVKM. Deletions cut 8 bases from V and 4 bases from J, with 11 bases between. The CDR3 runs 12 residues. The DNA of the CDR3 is TGTGCCAGCTGGGGGGACGGCTATGGCTACACCTTC. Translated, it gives CASWGDGYGYTF.

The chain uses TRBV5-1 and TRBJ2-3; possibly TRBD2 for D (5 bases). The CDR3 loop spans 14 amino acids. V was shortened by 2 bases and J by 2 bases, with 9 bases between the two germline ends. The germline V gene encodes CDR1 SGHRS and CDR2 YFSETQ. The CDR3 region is CASSLISDTDTQYF. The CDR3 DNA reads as TGCGCCAGCAGCTTAATTAGCGACACAGATACGCAGTATTTT.

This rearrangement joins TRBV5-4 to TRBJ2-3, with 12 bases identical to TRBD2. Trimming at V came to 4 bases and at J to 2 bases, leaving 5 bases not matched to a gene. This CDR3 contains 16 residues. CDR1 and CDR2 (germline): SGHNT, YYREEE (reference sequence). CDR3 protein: CASSQRLAGVTDTQYF. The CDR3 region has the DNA TGTGCCAGCAGCCAGAGACTAGCGGGAGTCACAGATACGCAGTATTTT.

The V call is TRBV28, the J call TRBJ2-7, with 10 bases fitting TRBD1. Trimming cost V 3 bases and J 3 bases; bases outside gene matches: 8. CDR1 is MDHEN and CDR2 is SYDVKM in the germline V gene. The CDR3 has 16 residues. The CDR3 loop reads CASSFLPGQGSYEQYF. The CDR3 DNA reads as TGTGCCAGCAGTTTTCTACCGGGACAGGGGAGCTACGAGCAGTACTTC.

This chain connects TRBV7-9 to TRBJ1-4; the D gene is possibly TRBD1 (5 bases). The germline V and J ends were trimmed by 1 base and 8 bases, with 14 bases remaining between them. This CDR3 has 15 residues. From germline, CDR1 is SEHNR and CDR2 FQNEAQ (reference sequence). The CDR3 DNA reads TGTGCCAGCAGCTTAGATCCAGGGCCCAGGGAAAAACTGTTTTTT. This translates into CASSLDPGPREKLFF.